The 25 T cell receptor beta chains below all came from one sample that was sequenced in a study of vaccination and CD4 T cells after COVID-19. Oncomine TCR Beta short-read sequencing was applied to DNA from cultured CD4+ T cells. TCRdb re-analysed the PCR reads in MiXCR, keeping a single row per CDR3 protein. The profile covers about 15,000 distinct CDR3 sequences, with 60% to 75% appearing a single time and roughly 11% taken by the ten largest. Documented treatment: roughly 10-day PBMC culture with coronavirus spike peptide pools or control peptides (ViraFEST assay). These receptors lack a known antigen. Source material: CD4+ T cells from blood, cultured in vitro. Receptor source: a human donor who had recovered from COVID-19.

The gene calls are TRBV5-1 and TRBJ1-5, with 7 nucleotides matching TRBD1. CDR3 length: 15 residues. J lost 6 bases, V lost 4 bases, and 10 bases had no gene match. Germline V gives CDR1 SGHRS, CDR2 YFSETQ. The CDR3 region is CASSPAGGLSQPQHF. CDR3 nucleotide sequence: TGCGCCAGCAGCCCAGCAGGGGGGTTAAGTCAGCCCCAGCATTTT.

V gene TRBV18 combines with J gene TRBJ1-1; no definite D call. The CDR3 is 14 amino acids. The V end lost 1 base, the J end lost 7 bases, and 13 bases lay between the germline ends. Germline V lookup: CDR1 KGHSH, CDR2 LQKENI. CDR3 sequence reads: CASSPHRTASEAFF. Written as DNA, the CDR3 is TGTGCCAGCTCACCACATCGGACGGCGAGTGAAGCTTTCTTT.

In DNA form, the CDR3 reads TGTGCCACCAGTGACCCCGGGACCCAACCTTGGGGCTACACCTTC. Translated: CATSDPGTQPWGYTF. The genes are TRBV24-1 and TRBJ1-2; a weak D match, TRBD1 (5 bases). The CDR3 totals 15 residues. Germline loops: CDR1 KGHDR, CDR2 SFDVKD. V lost 4 bases and J lost 8, with 19 bases in between.

This chain connects TRBV7-8 to TRBJ2-6; D gene unclear. From germline, CDR1 is SGHVS and CDR2 FQNEAQ. This CDR3 spans 15 amino acids. Trimming removed 1 base at V and 0 bases at J, with 4 bases between. CDR3 in DNA: TGTGCCAGCAGCTTAGGAAACTCTGGGGCCAACGTCCTGACTTTC. This codes for CASSLGNSGANVLTF.

The gene calls are TRBV20-1 and TRBJ1-4; maybe TRBD1 (6 bases). This CDR3 is built from 13 residues. CDR1 and CDR2 (germline): DFQATT, SNEGSKA (reference sequence). V was pared by 2 bases and J by 8 bases, with 12 bases between. CDR3 in DNA: TGCAGTGCTAGAACAGGGTCGAGCGAAAAACTGTTTTTT. It specifies CSARTGSSEKLFF.

V is TRBV28 and J is TRBJ1-1, with TRBD1 as a possible D gene (5 bases). CDR3 size: 14 residues. The ends were cut back, 4 bases at V and 4 bases at J, with 13 bases in the middle. Germline V gives CDR1 MDHEN, CDR2 SYDVKM. CDR3 region: CASSSPGTRTEAFF. In DNA, the CDR3 is TGTGCCAGCAGTTCCCCCGGGACTCGCACTGAAGCTTTCTTT. Full variable domain (outside the CDR3, taken from reference TRBV28 and TRBJ1-1): DVKVTQSSRYLVKRTGEKVFLECVQDMDHENMFWYRQDPGLGLRLIYFSYDVKMKEKGDIPEGYSVSREKKERFSLILESASTNQTSMYLCASSSPGTRTEAFFGQGTRLTVV.

This clonotype was recorded once. The chain joins TRBV20-1 to TRBJ2-3; maybe TRBD2 (6 bases). This CDR3 region has 13 residues. With 1 base removed from V and 2 bases from J, the gap between germline ends came to 7 bases. Germline V gives CDR1 DFQATT, CDR2 SNEGSKA (reference sequence). The CDR3 DNA is TGCAGTGCTAGAGTAGCGGCCACAGATACGCAGTATTTT. It encodes CSARVAATDTQYF.

The gene calls are TRBV7-2 and TRBJ1-2; D unresolved. The germline V gene has CDR1 SGHTA and CDR2 FQGNSA. Trimming removed 4 bases at V and 4 bases at J, with 4 bases between. This CDR3 region has 11 residues. CDR3 DNA: TGTGCCAGCAGCTACAGCTATGGCTACACCTTC. Its translation is CASSYSYGYTF.

This chain connects TRBV6-5 to TRBJ1-2; maybe TRBD1 (6 bases). V lost 0 bases, J lost 5 bases, and 10 bases lay in between. CDR3 length: 14 residues. Germline V gene lookup returns CDR1 MNHEY and CDR2 SVGAGI. CDR3 region: CASSYSGGRYGYTF. CDR3 DNA: TGTGCCAGCAGTTACTCGGGGGGGCGGTATGGCTACACCTTC.

The genes are TRBV19 and TRBJ1-5; D is uncertain. V gave up 6 bases and J gave up 10 bases, with 7 bases separating them. Germline lookup yields CDR1 LNHDA and CDR2 SQIVND (reference sequence). The CDR3 loop spans 10 amino acids. The CDR3 coding sequence is TGTGCCAGTAGCACTAGTCCCCAGCATTTT. This encodes CASSTSPQHF.

The chain joins TRBV24-1 to TRBJ1-5; maybe TRBD1 (5 bases). Trimming stripped 4 bases from V and 5 bases from J, with 5 bases between. CDR1 and CDR2 from the germline V gene are KGHDR and SFDVKD. The CDR3 has 12 amino acids. The CDR3 DNA sequence: TGTGCCACCAGTGAGGGGGATCAGCCCCAGCATTTT. Its translation: CATSEGDQPQHF.

This chain connects TRBV28 to TRBJ2-1; D is perhaps TRBD2 (6 bases). V lost 5 bases, J lost 0 bases, and 14 bases lay in between. This CDR3 region has 16 residues. CDR1 is MDHEN and CDR2 is SYDVKM in the germline V gene. The CDR3 coding sequence is TGTGCCAGCAGTGAGGGGCTAGCGTACTCCTACAATGAGCAGTTCTTC. The encoded protein is CASSEGLAYSYNEQFF.

V usage is TRBV24-1 and J usage is TRBJ1-2; no clear D gene. Trimming removed 4 bases from V and 8 bases from J, with 13 bases in between. Germline V gene lookup returns CDR1 KGHDR and CDR2 SFDVKD. The CDR3 totals 13 residues. The CDR3 bases are TGTGCCACCAGTGACTCCTATGTGAGAGGCTACACCTTC. Its protein is CATSDSYVRGYTF.

The chain employs TRBV19 and TRBJ1-2, with 10 nucleotides matching TRBD1. V lost 6 bases, J lost 4 bases, and 11 bases stayed unmatched. CDR3 length: 16 residues. Germline CDR1 LNHDA, CDR2 SQIVND (reference sequence). Written as DNA, the CDR3 is TGTGCCAGTAGGGGCCTCGGGACAGGGGAAGGCTATGGCTACACCTTC. This translates into CASRGLGTGEGYGYTF.

This chain joins TRBV30 and TRBJ1-6, with D perhaps matching TRBD1 (5 bases). The CDR3 contains 14 residues. Germline V gene data show CDR1 as GTSNPN and CDR2 as SVGIG (reference sequence). V lost 1 base and J lost 10, with 14 bases in between. The CDR3 sequence: CAWSAGAKSSPLHF. The DNA for the CDR3 is TGTGCCTGGAGTGCCGGGGCGAAGAGCTCACCCCTCCACTTT.

In the case of this clonotype: The germline gene is not matched at one end of the junction; a read error may be the cause. The rearrangement joins TRBV7-6 to TRBJ2-5; 9 positions match TRBD2. Germline loops: CDR1 SGHVS, CDR2 FNYEAQ. The CDR3 spans 15 residues. The CDR3 region has the DNA TGTGCTAGCAGCTTAGCGGGAGTGGGTCAAGAGACCCAGTACTTC. This codes for CASSLAGVGQETQYF.

The chain carries TRBV15 and TRBJ2-1; TRBD2 matches at 9 bases. Germline CDR1 LNHNV, CDR2 YYDKDF (reference sequence). V shed 0 bases, J shed 4 bases, and the junction held 13 bases outside the gene matches. This CDR3 is 19 amino acids long. CDR3 loop: CATSRETSGHPSRYNEQFF. In DNA form, the CDR3 reads TGTGCCACCAGCAGAGAGACTAGCGGTCACCCCTCTCGATACAATGAGCAGTTCTTC.

This clonotype was recorded only once. The chain employs TRBV2 and TRBJ1-2; D remains ambiguous. Germline V gene lookup returns CDR1 SNHLY and CDR2 FYNNEI. The CDR3 runs to 17 residues. Deletions cut 10 bases from V and 4 bases from J, with 28 bases between. In nucleotides, the CDR3 is TGTGCCACCACGACGCAGAGGACCCCTCTATCACTCTATGGCTACACCTTC. This translates into CATTTQRTPLSLYGYTF.

The genes are TRBV11-3 and TRBJ2-5; D is unresolved. Germline loops: CDR1 SGHNT, CDR2 YENEEA. V dropped 2 bases and J dropped 5 bases, with 9 bases sitting between them. The CDR3 spans 13 residues. CDR3 region: CASSLSMKETQYF. CDR3 DNA: TGTGCCAGCAGCTTATCGATGAAGGAGACCCAGTACTTC.

This clonotype was observed a handful of times. The gene calls are TRBV6-1 and TRBJ1-5; 8 bases map to TRBD1. V lost 6 bases to trimming and J lost 3 bases; unmatched junction nucleotides: 10. Per germline, CDR1 MNHNS and CDR2 SASEGT. CDR3 length equals 16 residues. DNA of the CDR3: TGTGCCAGCAGAAAACTTGCAGGGGGCTCCAATCAGCCCCAGCATTTT. Amino acid sequence: CASRKLAGGSNQPQHF.

The chain has TRBV6-1 and TRBJ2-6; tentatively, D is TRBD1 or TRBD2 (5 bases each). CDR1 is MNHNS, CDR2 SASEGT, per germline. This CDR3 spans 17 amino acids. Trimming cost V 6 bases and J 4 bases, with 19 bases left between them. The CDR3 here is CASRRQSTSLGANVLTF. The DNA of the CDR3 is TGTGCCAGCAGACGACAGTCCACTAGTCTCGGGGCCAACGTCCTGACTTTC.

In its sample, this clonotype was seen once. The CDR3 spells CSAHQRGAGYTF. The DNA of the CDR3 is TGCAGTGCACACCAGAGGGGGGCGGGCTACACCTTC. The chain couples TRBV20-1 to TRBJ1-2; D might be TRBD1 (6 bases). The V gene's germline CDR1 is DFQATT and CDR2 SNEGSKA (reference sequence). The CDR3 extends over 12 amino acids. V shed 6 bases and J shed 8 bases, with 16 bases lying between them.

The gene calls are TRBV7-9 and TRBJ1-2, with D unclear. Germline CDR1 and CDR2: SEHNR and FQNEAQ (reference sequence). The CDR3 is 13 residues long. V dropped 5 bases and J dropped 4 bases, with 11 bases sitting between them. The chain's CDR3 is CASSRQNFYGYTF. The CDR3 DNA sequence: TGTGCCAGCAGCCGACAAAACTTCTATGGCTACACCTTC.

V is TRBV20-1 and J is TRBJ1-5; D perhaps matches TRBD1 (5 bases). The CDR3 is 14 residues long. Germline CDR1 is DFQATT and CDR2 is SNEGSKA (reference sequence). V was shortened by 1 base and J by 6 bases, with 13 bases between the two germline ends. CDR3 loop: CSARADWGGQPQHF. The CDR3, as DNA: TGCAGTGCTAGAGCCGACTGGGGGGGTCAGCCCCAGCATTTT.

This clonotype has a handful of counts. The chain joins TRBV6-1 to TRBJ1-1; 8 nucleotides line up with TRBD1. The CDR3 runs 16 residues. CDR1 MNHNS and CDR2 SASEGT come from the germline V gene. The V and J ends lost 5 bases and 4 bases, in that order; junction bases with no gene match: 12. The CDR3 loop is CASSPRQGMSSTEAFF. In nucleotides, the CDR3 is TGTGCCAGCAGTCCAAGACAGGGGATGTCGAGCACTGAAGCTTTCTTT.